The TCR beta chain described here comes from a study of cytomegalovirus exposure and HLA in healthy donors. Across the whole study: The approximately 720 first-cohort repertoires and the 95 to 150 validation repertoires shared the same platform, a later analysis reported.

Note on this clone: Antigen specificity is unknown.

The germline CDR1 and CDR2 sequences are SGHVS and FNYEAQ. CDR3 length: 17 residues. Trimming removed 5 bases from V and 2 bases from J; junction bases left unmatched: 13. Findings and caveats of the study: Despite most TCR sequences being rare, some public TCRs occurred in many donors. The study recorded over 150 TCR beta chains that were cytomegalovirus-associated.

The donors were members of the roughly 120-subject validation cohort (separate from the approximately 670-subject first cohort). Measured with immunoSEQ multiplex PCR; TCRdb has only the in-frame clones, and not every one. The sample gives 110,000 or so clones, over 65% of which show up once; 2% to 2.5% is in the top ten. The chain joins TRBV7-6 to TRBJ2-3; 7 bases are shared with TRBD1. The sample comprised PBMCs. This clonotype was sampled from a woman in her 30s in good health and CMV-seronegative. In DNA form, the CDR3 reads TGTGCCAGCAGCAGGTGGCCGGGACAGCACTTCACAGATACGCAGTATTTT. Protein: CASSRWPGQHFTDTQYF.